The clone carrying this TCR beta chain was observed a few times. What it binds is not known. The sample originates from a study of T cell repertoires in cytomegalovirus infection. Turning to the study itself: HLA-C-restricted CMV epitopes, recently identified, and well-studied HLA-B-restricted ones were used by the study.

CDR1 and CDR2 (germline): SNHLY, FYNNEI. Trimming cost V 3 bases and J 1 base; bases outside gene matches: 3. CDR3 length: 16 amino acids. TCRdb fed the reads into MiXCR, producing one record per CDR3 protein. Of fewer than 1,000,000 distinct CDR3 sequences listed, approximately 31% are singletons. This TCR came from a human donor in good health (CMV status not recorded). Some clones in this sample may be carry-over from other donors' samples. The rearrangement links TRBV2 to TRBJ2-4, with 10 bases fitting TRBD1. The specimen was cultured CD8+ T cells from PBMCs, collected from culture after CMV antigen stimulation. The CDR3 nucleotides are TGTGCCAGCAGTGAGGGGACAGGGGAGGCCAAAAACATTCAGTACTTC. It specifies CASSEGTGEAKNIQYF.